What follows describes a single TCR beta chain. The data were produced by immunoSEQ multiplex PCR, yet TCRdb's version contains in-frame clones alone and is incomplete. The profile shows about 230,000 clones, roughly four fifths of them singletons. This CDR3 comprises 13 residues. The germline gives CDR1 SGHTA, CDR2 FQGTGA. Trimming shortened V by 5 bases and J by 3 bases, and 9 bases separated the two germline ends. These data are taken from a study of blood T cell repertoires in COVID-19. This sequence was found in a woman between 45 and 65 years old with acute or convalescent COVID-19. Sequencing input: peripheral blood. The rearrangement links TRBV7-3 to TRBJ2-3; TRBD1 is a possible D gene (6 bases). The CDR3 nucleotides are TGTGCCAGCAGCCAGCAGGGGACAGATACGCAGTATTTT. Translated: CASSQQGTDTQYF.